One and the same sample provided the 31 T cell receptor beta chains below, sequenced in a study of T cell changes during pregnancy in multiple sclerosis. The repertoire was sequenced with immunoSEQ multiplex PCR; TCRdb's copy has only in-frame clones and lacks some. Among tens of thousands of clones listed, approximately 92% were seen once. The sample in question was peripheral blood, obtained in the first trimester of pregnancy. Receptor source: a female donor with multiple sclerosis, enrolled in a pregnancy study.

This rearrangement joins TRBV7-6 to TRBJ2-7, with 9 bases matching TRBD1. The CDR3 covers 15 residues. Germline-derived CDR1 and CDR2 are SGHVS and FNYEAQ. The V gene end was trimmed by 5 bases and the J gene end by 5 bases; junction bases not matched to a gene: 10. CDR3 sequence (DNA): TGTGCCAGCAGCCCCCAGGGGACAGGGAGCCACGAGCAGTACTTC. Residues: CASSPQGTGSHEQYF.

The CDR3 DNA reads TGTGCCACCAGCAGAGATGAGGACAGGGGAAACACTGAAGCTTTCTTT. Residues: CATSRDEDRGNTEAFF. This rearrangement joins TRBV15 to TRBJ1-1; 9 bases are a match to TRBD1. Per the germline V gene, CDR1 is LNHNV and CDR2 is YYDKDF (reference sequence). After removal of 0 bases from V and 2 bases from J, the junction contained 4 bases not matched to a gene. The CDR3 runs to 16 residues.

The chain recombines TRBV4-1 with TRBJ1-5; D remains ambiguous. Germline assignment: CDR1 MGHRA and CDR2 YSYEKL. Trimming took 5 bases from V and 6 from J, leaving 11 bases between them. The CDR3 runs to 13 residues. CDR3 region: CASSGEASQPQHF. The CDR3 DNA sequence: TGCGCCAGCAGCGGCGAGGCGAGTCAGCCCCAGCATTTT.

The CDR3 loop reads CASSPAGETQYF. DNA for the CDR3: TGCGCCAGCAGCCCGGCGGGAGAGACCCAGTACTTC. This chain links TRBV5-1 with TRBJ2-5, with D possibly being TRBD2 (5 bases). The CDR3 is made up of 12 amino acids. In germline, CDR1 is SGHRS, CDR2 YFSETQ. Deletions cut 4 bases from V and 4 bases from J, with 8 bases between.

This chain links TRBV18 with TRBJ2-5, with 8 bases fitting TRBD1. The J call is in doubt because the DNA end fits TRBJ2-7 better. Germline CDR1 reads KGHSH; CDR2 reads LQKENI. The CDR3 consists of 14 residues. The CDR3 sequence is CASSPRQGFHEQYF. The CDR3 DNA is TGTGCCAGCTCACCTCGACAGGGGTTCCACGAGCAGTACTTC.

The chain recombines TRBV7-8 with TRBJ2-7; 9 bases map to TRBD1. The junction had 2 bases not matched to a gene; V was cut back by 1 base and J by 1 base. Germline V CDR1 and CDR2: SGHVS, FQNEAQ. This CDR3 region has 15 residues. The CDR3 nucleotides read TGTGCCAGCAGCTTAGAAGGACAGGGGTCCTACGAGCAGTACTTC. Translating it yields CASSLEGQGSYEQYF.

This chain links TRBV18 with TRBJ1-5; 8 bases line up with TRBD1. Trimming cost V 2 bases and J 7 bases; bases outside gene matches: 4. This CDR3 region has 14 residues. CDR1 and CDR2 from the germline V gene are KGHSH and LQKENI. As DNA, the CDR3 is TGTGCCAGCTCACCAGACAGGGGAGGCCAGCCCCAGCATTTT. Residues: CASSPDRGGQPQHF.

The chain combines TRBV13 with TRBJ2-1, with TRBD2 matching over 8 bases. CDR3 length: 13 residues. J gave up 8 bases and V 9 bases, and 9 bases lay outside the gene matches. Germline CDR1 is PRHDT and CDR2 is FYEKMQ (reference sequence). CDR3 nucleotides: TGTGCCAGTAAGAGGAGTAGCGGGGATGAGCAGTTCTTC. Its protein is CASKRSSGDEQFF.

The DNA of the CDR3 is TGTGCCAGCAGCCAAGTCCTTAGGGGGCGAGGCACTGAAGCTTTCTTT. Translation: CASSQVLRGRGTEAFF. The rearrangement joins TRBV4-2 to TRBJ1-1, with 7 bases that match TRBD1. The CDR3 is 16 residues long. Germline-derived CDR1 and CDR2 are LGHNA and YNFKEQ. V was pared by 1 base and J by 4 bases, with 9 bases of the junction left unmatched.

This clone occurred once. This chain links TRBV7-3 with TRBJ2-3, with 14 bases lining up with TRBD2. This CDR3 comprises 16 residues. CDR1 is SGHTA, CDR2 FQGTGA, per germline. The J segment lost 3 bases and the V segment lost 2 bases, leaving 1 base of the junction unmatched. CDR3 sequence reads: CASSLGTSGRTDTQYF. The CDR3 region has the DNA TGTGCCAGCAGCTTAGGGACTAGCGGGAGAACAGATACGCAGTATTTT.

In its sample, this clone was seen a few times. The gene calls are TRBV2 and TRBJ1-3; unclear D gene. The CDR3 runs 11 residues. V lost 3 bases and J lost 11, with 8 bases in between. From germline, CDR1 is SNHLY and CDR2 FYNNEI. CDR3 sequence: CASSEEQSIYF. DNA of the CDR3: TGTGCCAGCAGTGAGGAACAGTCCATATATTTT. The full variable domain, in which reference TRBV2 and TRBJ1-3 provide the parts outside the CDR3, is EPEVTQTPSHQVTQMGQEVILRCVPISNHLYFYWYRQILGQKVEFLVSFYNNEISEKSEIFDDQFSVERPDGSNFTLKIRSTKLEDSAMYFCASSEEQSIYFGEGSWLTVV.

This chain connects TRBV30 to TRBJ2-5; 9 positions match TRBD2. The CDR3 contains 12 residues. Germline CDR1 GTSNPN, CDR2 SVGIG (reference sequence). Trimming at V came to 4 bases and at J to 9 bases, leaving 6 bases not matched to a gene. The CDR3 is CAWIVSGRSQYF. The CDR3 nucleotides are TGTGCCTGGATCGTTAGCGGGAGATCCCAGTACTTC.

CDR3 coding DNA: TGTGCCAGCTCACCATCCATGATCGGGGGGCTGAACACTGAAGCTTTCTTT. It yields the protein CASSPSMIGGLNTEAFF. This chain uses TRBV18 with TRBJ1-1, with D maybe TRBD1 (6 bases). CDR1 and CDR2 (germline): KGHSH, LQKENI. Trimming stripped 2 bases from V and 0 bases from J, with 16 bases between. This CDR3 is built from 17 residues.

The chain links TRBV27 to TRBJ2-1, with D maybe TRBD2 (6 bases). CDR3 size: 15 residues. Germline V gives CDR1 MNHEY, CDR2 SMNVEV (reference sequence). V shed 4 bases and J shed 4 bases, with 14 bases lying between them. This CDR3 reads CASSSGVLLYNEQFF. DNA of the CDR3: TGTGCCAGCAGTTCGGGGGTACTACTTTACAATGAGCAGTTCTTC.

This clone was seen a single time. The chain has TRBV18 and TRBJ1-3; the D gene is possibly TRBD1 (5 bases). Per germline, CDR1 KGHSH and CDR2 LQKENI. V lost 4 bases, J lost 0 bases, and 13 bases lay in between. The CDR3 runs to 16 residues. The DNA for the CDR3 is TGTGCCAGCTCACTTCAGGGTTATCTCTCTGGAAACACCATATATTTT. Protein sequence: CASSLQGYLSGNTIYF.

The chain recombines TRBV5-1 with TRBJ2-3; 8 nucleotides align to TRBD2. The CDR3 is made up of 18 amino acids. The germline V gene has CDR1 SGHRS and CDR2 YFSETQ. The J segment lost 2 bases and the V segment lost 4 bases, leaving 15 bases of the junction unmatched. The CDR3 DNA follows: TGCGCCAGCAGCCGAGGGCCGAGGGCAGCGGGGGTCACAGATACGCAGTATTTT. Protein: CASSRGPRAAGVTDTQYF.

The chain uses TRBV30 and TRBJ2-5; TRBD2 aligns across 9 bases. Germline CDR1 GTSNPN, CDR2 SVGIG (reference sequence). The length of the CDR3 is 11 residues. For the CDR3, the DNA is TGTGCGGGGCGGGAGGGAGAGACCCAGTACTTC. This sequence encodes CAGREGETQYF.

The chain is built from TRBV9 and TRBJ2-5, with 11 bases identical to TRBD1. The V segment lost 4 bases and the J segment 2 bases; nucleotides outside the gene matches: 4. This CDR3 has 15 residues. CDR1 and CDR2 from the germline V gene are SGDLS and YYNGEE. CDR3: CASSSGDRGQETQYF. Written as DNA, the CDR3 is TGTGCCAGCAGCTCAGGGGACAGGGGGCAAGAGACCCAGTACTTC.

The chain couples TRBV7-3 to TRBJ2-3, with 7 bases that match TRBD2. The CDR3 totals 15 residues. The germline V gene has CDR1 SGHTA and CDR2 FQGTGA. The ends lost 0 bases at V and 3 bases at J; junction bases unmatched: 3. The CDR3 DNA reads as TGTGCCAGCAGCTTAACCCGGGGAGGGACAGATACGCAGTATTTT. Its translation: CASSLTRGGTDTQYF.

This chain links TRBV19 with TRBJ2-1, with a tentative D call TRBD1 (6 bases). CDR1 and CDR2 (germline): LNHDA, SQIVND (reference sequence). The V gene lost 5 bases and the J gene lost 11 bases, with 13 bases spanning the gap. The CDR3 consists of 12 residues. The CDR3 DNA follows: TGTGCCAGTAGTCCCCGGGACACGAAGCAGTTCTTC. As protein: CASSPRDTKQFF.

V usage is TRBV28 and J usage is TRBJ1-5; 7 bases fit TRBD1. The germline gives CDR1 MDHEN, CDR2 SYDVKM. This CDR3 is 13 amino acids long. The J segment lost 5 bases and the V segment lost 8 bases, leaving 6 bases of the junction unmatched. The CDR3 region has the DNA TGTGCCAGCGTAGGGGGCAGGGATCAGCCCCAGCATTTT. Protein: CASVGGRDQPQHF.

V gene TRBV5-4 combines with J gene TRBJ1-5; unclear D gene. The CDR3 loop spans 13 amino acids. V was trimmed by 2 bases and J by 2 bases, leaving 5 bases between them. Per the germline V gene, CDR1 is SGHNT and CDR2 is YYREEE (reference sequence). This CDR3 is CASSFEGNQPQHF. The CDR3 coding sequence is TGTGCCAGCAGCTTCGAGGGCAATCAGCCCCAGCATTTT.

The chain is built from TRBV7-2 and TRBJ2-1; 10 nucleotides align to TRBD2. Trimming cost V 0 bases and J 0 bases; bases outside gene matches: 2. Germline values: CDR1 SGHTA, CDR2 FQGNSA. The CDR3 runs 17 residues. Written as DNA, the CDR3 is TGTGCCAGCAGCTTAGCGGCTAGCGGGGGCTCCTACAATGAGCAGTTCTTC. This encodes CASSLAASGGSYNEQFF.

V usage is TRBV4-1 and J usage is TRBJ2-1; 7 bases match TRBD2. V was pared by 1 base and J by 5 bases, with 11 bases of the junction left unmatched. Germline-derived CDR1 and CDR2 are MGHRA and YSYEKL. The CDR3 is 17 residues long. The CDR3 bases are TGCGCCAGCAGCCAAGGTCACCAATATGGGGGGGACAATGAGCAGTTCTTC. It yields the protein CASSQGHQYGGDNEQFF.

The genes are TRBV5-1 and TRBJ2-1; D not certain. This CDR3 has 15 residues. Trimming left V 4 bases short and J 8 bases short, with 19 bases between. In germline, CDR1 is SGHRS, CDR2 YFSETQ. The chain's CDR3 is CASSPKPSVADEQFF. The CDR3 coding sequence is TGCGCCAGCAGCCCGAAACCCAGTGTTGCCGATGAGCAGTTCTTC.

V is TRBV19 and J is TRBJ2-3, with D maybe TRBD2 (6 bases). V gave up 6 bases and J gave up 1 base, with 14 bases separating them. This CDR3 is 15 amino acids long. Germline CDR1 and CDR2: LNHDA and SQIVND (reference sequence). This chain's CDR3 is CASSSGGSGTDTQYF. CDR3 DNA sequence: TGTGCCAGTAGCTCCGGGGGAAGCGGCACAGATACGCAGTATTTT.

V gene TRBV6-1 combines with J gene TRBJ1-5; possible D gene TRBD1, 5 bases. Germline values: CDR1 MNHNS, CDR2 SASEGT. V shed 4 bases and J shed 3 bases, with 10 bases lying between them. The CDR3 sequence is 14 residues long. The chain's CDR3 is CASSGRQYNQPQHF. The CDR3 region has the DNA TGTGCCAGCAGTGGCAGACAGTACAATCAGCCCCAGCATTTT.

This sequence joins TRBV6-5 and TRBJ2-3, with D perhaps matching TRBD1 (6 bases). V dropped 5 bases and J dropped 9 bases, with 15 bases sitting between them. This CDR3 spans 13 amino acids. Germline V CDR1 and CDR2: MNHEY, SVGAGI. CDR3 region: CASSPTGLGTQYF. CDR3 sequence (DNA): TGTGCCAGCAGTCCTACAGGGTTAGGGACGCAGTATTTT.

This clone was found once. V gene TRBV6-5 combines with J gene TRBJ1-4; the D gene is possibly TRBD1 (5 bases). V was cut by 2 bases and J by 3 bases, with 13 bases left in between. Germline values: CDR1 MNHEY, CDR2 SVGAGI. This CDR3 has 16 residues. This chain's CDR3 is CASSYAGGTANEKLFF. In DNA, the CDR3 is TGTGCCAGCAGTTACGCGGGAGGGACGGCTAATGAAAAACTGTTTTTT.

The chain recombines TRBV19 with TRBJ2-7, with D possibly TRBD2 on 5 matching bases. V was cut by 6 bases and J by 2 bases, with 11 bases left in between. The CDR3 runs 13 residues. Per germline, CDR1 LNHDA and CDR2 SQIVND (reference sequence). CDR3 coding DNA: TGTGCCAGTAGCCCCGGGAATGCCTACGAGCAGTACTTC. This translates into CASSPGNAYEQYF.

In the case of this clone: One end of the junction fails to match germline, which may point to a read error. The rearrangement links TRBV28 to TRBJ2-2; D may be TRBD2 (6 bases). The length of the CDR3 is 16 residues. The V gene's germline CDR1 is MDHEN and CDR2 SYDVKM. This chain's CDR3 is CASRAWGDLTLGKLFF. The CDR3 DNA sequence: TGTGCCAGCAGGGCGTGGGGGGATCTCACCCTCGGGAAGCTGTTTTTT.